This T cell receptor (beta chain) was identified during a study of cytomegalovirus exposure and HLA in healthy donors. J lost 0 bases, V lost 3 bases, and 6 bases had no gene match. Germline CDR1 SGDLS, CDR2 YYNGEE. The length of the CDR3 is 17 residues. In the PCR, 60 Vbeta and 13 Jbeta primers were used. Method: immunoSEQ multiplex PCR; TCRdb's copy keeps in-frame clones and lacks some. The sample lists under 200,000 clones, roughly 82% occurring once. This clone occurred once. The specimen was PBMCs. The receptor's source is a woman in her 50s in good health and CMV-seronegative. The V call is TRBV9, the J call TRBJ2-1; 10 bases line up with TRBD2. The CDR3 region is CASSAPGLAVSYNEQFF. Here the CDR3 DNA reads TGTGCCAGCAGCGCGCCTGGACTAGCGGTCTCCTACAATGAGCAGTTCTTC.